What follows are 29 T cell receptor beta chains derived from one specimen sequenced in a study of shared clonotypes between healthy human individuals. Sequenced by immunoSEQ multiplex PCR; TCRdb stores in-frame clones only, minus some. Of about 1 million clones in the sample, about 76% were seen once. The sample comprised memory CD4+ T cells sorted from blood. Sample subset: CD45RA-negative fraction. The receptor source for this set is a man aged 18 to 30 in good health.

V and J are TRBV5-1 and TRBJ2-1; 8 bases align to TRBD2. The CDR3 is made up of 16 amino acids. The V gene end was trimmed by 5 bases and the J gene end by 4 bases; junction bases not matched to a gene: 11. Germline V gene data show CDR1 as SGHRS and CDR2 as YFSETQ. The CDR3, as DNA: TGCGCCAGCAGTTTCCTCAGCGGGGGCAATTACAATGAGCAGTTCTTC. It encodes CASSFLSGGNYNEQFF.

This clone was detected once. V gene TRBV12-5 combines with J gene TRBJ1-2, with D perhaps matching TRBD1 (5 bases). Germline values: CDR1 LGHNT, CDR2 FRNRAP. The CDR3 is 15 residues long. The V gene lost 3 bases and the J gene lost 3 bases, with 14 bases spanning the gap. CDR3 amino acids: CASGLVTTGDYGYTF. The DNA for the CDR3 is TGTGCTAGTGGTTTAGTCACGACGGGGGACTATGGCTACACCTTC.

This sequence joins TRBV7-3 and TRBJ2-1; 8 nucleotides match TRBD2. This CDR3 is 14 amino acids long. Germline trimming cut 1 base from V and 6 bases from J; bases unmatched to any gene: 2. Germline assignment: CDR1 SGHTA and CDR2 FQGTGA. Written as DNA, the CDR3 is TGTGCCAGCAGCTTAATGGGACTAGGCAATGAGCAGTTCTTC. This codes for CASSLMGLGNEQFF.

This rearrangement joins TRBV6-6 to TRBJ1-2; D is uncertain. V lost 6 bases to trimming and J lost 6 bases, with 11 bases between them. CDR3 length equals 12 residues. Germline V gene data show CDR1 as MNHNY and CDR2 as SVGAGI (reference sequence). The CDR3 coding sequence is TGTGCCAGCAGCATCCCTTCAGATGGCTACACCTTC. Residues: CASSIPSDGYTF.

The rearrangement joins TRBV15 to TRBJ1-3, with D hard to call. The CDR3 consists of 16 residues. Germline lookup yields CDR1 LNHNV and CDR2 YYDKDF (reference sequence). The V end lost 0 bases, the J end lost 3 bases, and 12 bases lay between the germline ends. The CDR3: CATSRDHGSLGNTIYF. CDR3 sequence (DNA): TGTGCCACCAGCAGAGATCACGGGTCTCTTGGAAACACCATATATTTT.

The chain employs TRBV11-3 and TRBJ1-3, with a weak D call TRBD1 (5 bases). Germline-derived CDR1 and CDR2 are SGHNT and YENEEA. The CDR3 sequence is 16 residues long. V was pared by 1 base and J by 0 bases, with 10 bases between. This CDR3 is CASSLGDGASGNTIYF. The CDR3 coding sequence is TGTGCCAGCAGCTTAGGGGACGGGGCCTCTGGAAACACCATATATTTT.

This clone was found once. The chain carries TRBV9 and TRBJ2-3; D is perhaps TRBD1 or TRBD2 (5 bases each). With 7 bases removed from V and 6 bases from J, the gap between germline ends came to 15 bases. This CDR3 comprises 13 residues. Per germline, CDR1 SGDLS and CDR2 YYNGEE. The CDR3 protein is CASGGVGRDTQYF. In DNA form, the CDR3 reads TGTGCCAGCGGGGGAGTGGGCAGGGATACGCAGTATTTT.

J is TRBJ2-5 and V is TRBV15, with TRBD2 as a possible D gene (7 bases). V gave up 1 base and J gave up 3 bases, with 15 bases separating them. This CDR3 is built from 16 residues. The germline CDR1 and CDR2 sequences are LNHNV and YYDKDF (reference sequence). The CDR3 nucleotides are TGTGCCACCAGCAGAGGGTTCGGGGGGCCGGAAGAGACCCAGTACTTC. Encoded protein: CATSRGFGGPEETQYF.

The chain joins TRBV10-3 to TRBJ2-7; D remains ambiguous. In germline, CDR1 is ENHRY, CDR2 SYGVKD. V was pared by 4 bases and J by 0 bases, with 4 bases between. This CDR3 region has 12 residues. The CDR3 DNA reads TGTGCCATCAGTGTGTCCTCCTACGAGCAGTACTTC. It translates to CAISVSSYEQYF.

This clone was recorded a few times. Other DNA sequences in the same sample also yield this CDR3. The genes are TRBV19 and TRBJ1-2; a possible D gene is TRBD1 (6 bases). V was cut by 8 bases and J by 4 bases, with 11 bases left in between. Looked up from germline, CDR1 is LNHDA and CDR2 is SQIVND (reference sequence). CDR3 length: 12 residues. The CDR3 bases are TGTGCCAGTTCCGACAGGCTCTATGGCTACACCTTC. Translated, it gives CASSDRLYGYTF. Drawing the rest from reference TRBV19 and TRBJ1-2, the complete variable domain is DGGITQSPKYLFRKEGQNVTLSCEQNLNHDAMYWYRQDPGQGLRLIYYSQIVNDFQKGDIAEGYSVSREKKESFPLTVTSAQKNPTAFYLCASSDRLYGYTFGSGTRLTVV.

This clone has at least ten counts. This chain joins TRBV6-1 and TRBJ2-3; TRBD2 matches at 8 bases. Germline CDR1 reads MNHNS; CDR2 reads SASEGT. This CDR3 comprises 15 residues. V was clipped by 10 bases and J by 1 base; unmatched bases: 10. Written as DNA, the CDR3 is TGTGCCACCAGGGGTAGCGGGGAGCGCACAGATACGCAGTATTTT. Translated, it gives CATRGSGERTDTQYF.

The gene calls are TRBV7-8 and TRBJ1-2, with 8 bases lining up with TRBD1. Trimming took 5 bases from V and 7 from J; bases not matched to a gene: 12. Germline CDR1 reads SGHVS; CDR2 reads FQNEAQ. CDR3 length: 15 residues. CDR3 amino acids: CASSPLDREVTGYTF. The CDR3 bases are TGTGCCAGCAGCCCCTTGGACAGGGAGGTCACTGGCTACACCTTC.

The V call is TRBV10-2, the J call TRBJ2-7; TRBD1 or TRBD2 may be the D gene (5 bases each). This CDR3 is built from 13 residues. Between the trimmed V and J ends, which lost 2 bases and 6 bases, there was a span of 11 bases. From germline, CDR1 is WSHSY and CDR2 SAAADI. The CDR3 DNA follows: TGCGCCAGCAGTGAGCAGGGTGGAGGCGAGCAGTACTTC. Its protein is CASSEQGGGEQYF.

J is TRBJ2-3 and V is TRBV7-9; 8 nucleotides line up with TRBD2. CDR1 is SEHNR and CDR2 is FQNEAQ in the germline V gene (reference sequence). The CDR3 spans 14 residues. With V trimmed by 5 bases and J by 6 bases, 7 bases remained unmatched. The CDR3 coding sequence is TGTGCCAGCAGCCTGAGCGGGAGAGGGGATACGCAGTATTTT. This encodes CASSLSGRGDTQYF.

The gene calls are TRBV4-2 and TRBJ2-2; a weak D match, TRBD1 (6 bases). The CDR3 extends over 16 amino acids. With 0 bases removed from V and 3 bases from J, the gap between germline ends came to 11 bases. The V gene's germline CDR1 is LGHNA and CDR2 YNFKEQ. CDR3 sequence: CASSQDLGADTGELFF. The CDR3, as DNA: TGTGCCAGCAGCCAAGATCTGGGGGCGGACACCGGGGAGCTGTTTTTT.

For this clone: This sample also contains other DNA sequences that code for the same CDR3. The chain is built from TRBV10-3 and TRBJ1-2; D is unclear. The CDR3 contains 12 residues. Trimming took 0 bases from V and 8 from J, leaving 7 bases between them. Looked up from germline, CDR1 is ENHRY and CDR2 is SYGVKD. The CDR3 sequence: CAISESRGGYTF. The CDR3 bases are TGTGCCATCAGTGAGTCGCGGGGAGGCTACACCTTC.

This clone was recorded only once. J is TRBJ1-6 and V is TRBV2; D may be TRBD1 (6 bases). The CDR3 length is 15 residues. CDR1 SNHLY and CDR2 FYNNEI come from the germline V gene. V lost 3 bases and J lost 7, with 13 bases in between. CDR3 sequence: CASSEAAGENSPLHF. The CDR3 nucleotides read TGTGCCAGCAGTGAGGCGGCAGGGGAAAATTCACCCCTCCACTTT.

V and J are TRBV18 and TRBJ2-2, with 7 bases that match TRBD1. The CDR3 length is 15 residues. V trimming: 4 bases; J trimming: 2 bases; junction bases outside the gene matches: 4. Germline V gene lookup returns CDR1 KGHSH and CDR2 LQKENI. The CDR3 DNA reads TGTGCCAGCTCACGCCGGGACAGCAACACCGGGGAGCTGTTTTTT. This translates into CASSRRDSNTGELFF.

This clone has at least ten counts. The chain couples TRBV4-1 to TRBJ1-4; possible D gene TRBD1, 6 bases. V was cut by 4 bases and J by 8 bases, with 23 bases left in between. Germline-derived CDR1 and CDR2 are MGHRA and YSYEKL. This CDR3 has 17 residues. CDR3 bases: TGCGCCAGCAGCCGGAAGTGGACAGACCTTTCTGGCGAAAAACTGTTTTTT. Its protein is CASSRKWTDLSGEKLFF.

This clone has only a few counts. This chain joins TRBV5-1 and TRBJ1-2; TRBD1 matches at 7 bases. This CDR3 comprises 14 residues. Looked up from germline, CDR1 is SGHRS and CDR2 is YFSETQ. J was trimmed by 4 bases and V by 3 bases; bases with no gene match: 6. The DNA for the CDR3 is TGCGCCAGCAGCTCGTCCGGGACAGCCTATGGCTACACCTTC. Translation: CASSSSGTAYGYTF.

This clone was observed a handful of times. The V call is TRBV7-9, the J call TRBJ1-2, with D perhaps matching TRBD1 (6 bases). Germline assignment: CDR1 SEHNR and CDR2 FQNEAQ (reference sequence). The CDR3 has 12 amino acids. With 5 bases removed from V and 6 bases from J, the gap between germline ends came to 10 bases. The DNA for the CDR3 is TGTGCCAGCAGCCTAGGACAGAATGGCTACACCTTC. This sequence encodes CASSLGQNGYTF.

In DNA, the CDR3 is TGTGCCATCAGTGAAACAGGGCGGACTAGCGGGAGTACAACAGATACGCAGTATTTT. Protein product: CAISETGRTSGSTTDTQYF. The rearrangement uses TRBV10-3 and TRBJ2-3; 13 nucleotides line up with TRBD2. Germline CDR1 and CDR2: ENHRY and SYGVKD. Trimming cost V 3 bases and J 3 bases; bases outside gene matches: 12. The CDR3 totals 19 residues.

The chain has TRBV7-2 and TRBJ2-3; D is unresolved. The CDR3 consists of 14 residues. Germline V gene sequence: CDR1 SGHTA, CDR2 FQGNSA. Trimming took 3 bases from V and 0 from J, leaving 7 bases between them. The CDR3, as DNA: TGTGCCAGCAGCTTTGCGCCTAGCACAGATACGCAGTATTTT. Translated: CASSFAPSTDTQYF.

V usage is TRBV5-1 and J usage is TRBJ1-1; TRBD1 aligns across 9 bases. CDR3 length: 16 amino acids. V was pared by 4 bases and J by 0 bases, with 7 bases of the junction left unmatched. The germline V gene has CDR1 SGHRS and CDR2 YFSETQ. The CDR3 DNA follows: TGCGCCAGCAGCCGGACAGGGGCCAGAATGAACACTGAAGCTTTCTTT. Translation gives CASSRTGARMNTEAFF.

V is TRBV10-2 and J is TRBJ1-4; D is uncertain. The CDR3 is 13 amino acids. V was pared by 8 bases and J by 6 bases, with 13 bases between. Germline loops: CDR1 WSHSY, CDR2 SAAADI. For the CDR3, the DNA is TGCGCCAGCGCTTTTGACTGGGATGAAAAACTGTTTTTT. Its translation: CASAFDWDEKLFF.

The J gene is TRBJ2-7, the V gene TRBV5-1; TRBD2 aligns across 8 bases. V was clipped by 4 bases and J by 0 bases; unmatched bases: 12. This CDR3 region has 17 residues. Germline values: CDR1 SGHRS, CDR2 YFSETQ. The CDR3 loop reads CASSRLIGSGDSYEQYF. DNA of the CDR3: TGCGCCAGCAGCAGACTTATAGGTAGCGGGGACTCCTACGAGCAGTACTTC.

J is TRBJ1-5 and V is TRBV6-6, with D tentatively TRBD1 (5 bases). This CDR3 is built from 15 residues. Per germline, CDR1 MNHNY and CDR2 SVGAGI (reference sequence). V gave up 7 bases and J gave up 2 bases, with 15 bases separating them. CDR3 region: CASTPPGSGNQPQHF. The CDR3 region has the DNA TGTGCCAGCACCCCACCAGGGAGCGGCAATCAGCCCCAGCATTTT.

The chain links TRBV27 to TRBJ2-3; TRBD2 matches at 9 bases. The CDR3 consists of 16 residues. Germline CDR1 and CDR2: MNHEY and SMNVEV (reference sequence). V lost 4 bases and J lost 6; bases outside the gene matches: 11. The CDR3 region is CASSSFVAGGPDTQYF. Here the CDR3 DNA reads TGTGCCAGCAGTTCTTTTGTGGCGGGAGGGCCGGATACGCAGTATTTT.

About this clone: A far more abundant clone sits one base away, making this likely a read error. The sample has other DNA sequences that encode this CDR3 too. V and J are TRBV6-4 and TRBJ2-1, with D tentatively TRBD2 (5 bases). CDR1 MRHNA and CDR2 SNTAGT come from the germline V gene. The CDR3 contains 12 residues. V lost 5 bases, J lost 9 bases, and 11 bases lay in between. In nucleotides, the CDR3 is TGTGCCAGCAGTAGGGAAGGAGGTGAGCAGTTCTTC. It specifies CASSREGGEQFF.